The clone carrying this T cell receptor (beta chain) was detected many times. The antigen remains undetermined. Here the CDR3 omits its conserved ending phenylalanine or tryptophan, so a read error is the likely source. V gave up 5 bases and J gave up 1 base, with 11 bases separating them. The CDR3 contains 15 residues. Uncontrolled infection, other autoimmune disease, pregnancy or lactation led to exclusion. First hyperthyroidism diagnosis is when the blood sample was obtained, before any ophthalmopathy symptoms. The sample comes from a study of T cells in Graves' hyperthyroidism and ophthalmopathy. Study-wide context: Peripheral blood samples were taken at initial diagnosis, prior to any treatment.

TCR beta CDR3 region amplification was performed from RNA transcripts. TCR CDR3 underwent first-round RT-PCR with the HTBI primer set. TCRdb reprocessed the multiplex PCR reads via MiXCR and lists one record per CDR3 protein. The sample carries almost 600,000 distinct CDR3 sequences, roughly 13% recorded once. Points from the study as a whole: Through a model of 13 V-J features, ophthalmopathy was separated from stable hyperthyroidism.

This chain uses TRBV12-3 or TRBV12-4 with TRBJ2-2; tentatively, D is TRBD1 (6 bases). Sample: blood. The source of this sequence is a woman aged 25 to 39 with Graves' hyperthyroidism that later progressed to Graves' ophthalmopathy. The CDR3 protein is CASSPGVWNTGELFS. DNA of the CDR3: TGTGCCAGCAGTCCAGGGGTCTGGAACACCGGGGAGCTGTTTTCT.